The 10 T cell receptor beta chains listed next were all sequenced from one sample in a study of cytomegalovirus exposure and HLA in healthy donors. Data came from immunoSEQ multiplex PCR; TCRdb stores just in-frame clones and leaves some out. Among more than 110,000 clones listed, about nine tenths were seen once. The sample was PBMCs. The receptors shown here come from a man aged 18 to 30 in good health and CMV-seronegative.

This clone is classed as medium-sized. The identical CDR3 is also encoded by other nucleotide sequences in the sample. The chain carries TRBV27 and TRBJ2-7, with 10 bases that match TRBD1. The CDR3 contains 16 residues. Germline CDR1 MNHEY, CDR2 SMNVEV (reference sequence). V trimming: 3 bases; J trimming: 1 base; junction bases outside the gene matches: 6. The CDR3 DNA is TGTGCCAGCAGTTTGGGGGACAGGGGTCTATCCTACGAGCAGTACTTC. It codes for CASSLGDRGLSYEQYF.

The chain uses TRBV27 and TRBJ2-7; the D gene is possibly TRBD1 (5 bases). The V end lost 4 bases, the J end lost 0 bases, and 13 bases lay between the germline ends. Germline V lookup: CDR1 MNHEY, CDR2 SMNVEV (reference sequence). The CDR3 is made up of 15 amino acids. In nucleotides, the CDR3 is TGTGCCAGCAGTTCGACAGATCTAAGCTCCTACGAGCAGTACTTC. It codes for CASSSTDLSSYEQYF.

This clone was counted a single time. The V and J genes are TRBV4-1 and TRBJ1-2, with no clear D. Germline lookup yields CDR1 MGHRA and CDR2 YSYEKL. Trimming removed 1 base at V and 1 base at J, with 7 bases between. The CDR3 sequence is 14 residues long. CDR3 nucleotides: TGCGCCAGCAGCCAAGGAACTATTAACTATGGCTACACCTTC. Protein: CASSQGTINYGYTF.

The chain couples TRBV5-1 to TRBJ2-3; 8 bases agree with TRBD2. This CDR3 is 16 amino acids long. Germline V CDR1 and CDR2: SGHRS, YFSETQ. V lost 0 bases, J lost 2 bases, and 5 bases stayed unmatched. In DNA, the CDR3 is TGCGCCAGCAGCTTGGTGCTAGCGGGTTTCACAGATACGCAGTATTTT. Translating it yields CASSLVLAGFTDTQYF.

The rearrangement joins TRBV7-9 to TRBJ2-1; D is perhaps TRBD2 (6 bases). From germline, CDR1 is SEHNR and CDR2 FQNEAQ (reference sequence). V lost 1 base to trimming and J lost 9 bases, with 7 bases between them. CDR3 length equals 12 residues. CDR3 amino acids: CASSLGLVEQFF. Here the CDR3 DNA reads TGTGCCAGCAGCTTAGGACTAGTTGAGCAGTTCTTC.

This chain connects TRBV7-9 to TRBJ2-7; 8 bases line up with TRBD1. Trimming took 2 bases from V and 5 from J; bases not matched to a gene: 11. CDR1 and CDR2 (germline): SEHNR, FQNEAQ (reference sequence). CDR3 length equals 16 residues. The CDR3 DNA reads as TGTGCCAGCAGCTTATATCCACTCGACAGGGGACACGAGCAGTACTTC. This codes for CASSLYPLDRGHEQYF.

The chain uses TRBV13 and TRBJ2-7; D might be TRBD1 (6 bases). The CDR3 runs to 15 residues. Deletions cut 5 bases from V and 0 bases from J, with 14 bases between. Germline lookup yields CDR1 PRHDT and CDR2 FYEKMQ (reference sequence). The CDR3 bases are TGTGCCAGCAGCCCGACAGGTGGAAGCTCCTACGAGCAGTACTTC. Its protein is CASSPTGGSSYEQYF.

The chain links TRBV6-5 to TRBJ2-6; D unresolved. The CDR3 has 15 residues. Deletions cut 6 bases from V and 0 bases from J, with 9 bases between. CDR1 is MNHEY, CDR2 SVGAGI, per germline. CDR3 in amino acids: CASSSDTSGANVLTF. In DNA form, the CDR3 reads TGTGCCAGCAGCTCCGACACCTCTGGGGCCAACGTCCTGACTTTC.

This clone occurred a few times. V usage is TRBV7-2 and J usage is TRBJ1-5; D perhaps matches TRBD1 (5 bases). Germline CDR1 is SGHTA and CDR2 is FQGNSA. V lost 2 bases and J lost 7, with 18 bases in between. The CDR3 runs to 16 residues. CDR3 in DNA: TGTGCCAGCAGCTTATGGCCCGACAGTCTGCAGCAGCCCCAGCATTTT. It is translated as CASSLWPDSLQQPQHF. Together with reference TRBV7-2 and TRBJ1-5, the CDR3 gives the full variable domain: GAGVSQSPSNKVTEKGKDVELRCDPISGHTALYWYRQSLGQGLEFLIYFQGNSAPDKSGLPSDRFSAERTGGSVSTLTIQRTQQEDSAVYLCASSLWPDSLQQPQHFGDGTRLSIL.

The chain is built from TRBV29-1 and TRBJ2-3, with 10 nucleotides matching TRBD1. Unmatched junction bases numbered 6, after V lost 3 bases and J lost 3 bases. The CDR3 contains 15 residues. The V gene's germline CDR1 is SQVTM and CDR2 ANQGSEA. The CDR3 loop is CSVDRQGARTDTQYF. The CDR3 bases are TGCAGCGTTGACAGACAGGGGGCGCGGACAGATACGCAGTATTTT.